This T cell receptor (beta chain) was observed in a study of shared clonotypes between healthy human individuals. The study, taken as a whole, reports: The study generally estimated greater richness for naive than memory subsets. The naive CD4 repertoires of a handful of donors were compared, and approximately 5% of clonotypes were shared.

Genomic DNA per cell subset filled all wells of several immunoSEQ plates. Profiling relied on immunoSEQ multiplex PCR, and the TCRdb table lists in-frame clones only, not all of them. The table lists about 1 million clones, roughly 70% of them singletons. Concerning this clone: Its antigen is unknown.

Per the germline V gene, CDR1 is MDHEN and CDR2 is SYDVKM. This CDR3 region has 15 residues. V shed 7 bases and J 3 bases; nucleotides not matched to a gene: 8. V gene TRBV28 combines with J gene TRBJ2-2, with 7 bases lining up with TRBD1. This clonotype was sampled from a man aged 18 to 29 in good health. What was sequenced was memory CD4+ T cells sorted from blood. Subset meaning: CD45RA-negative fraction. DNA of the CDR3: TGTGCCAGCATCGCCTCCGGGACAGACACCGGGGAGCTGTTTTTT. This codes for CASIASGTDTGELFF.